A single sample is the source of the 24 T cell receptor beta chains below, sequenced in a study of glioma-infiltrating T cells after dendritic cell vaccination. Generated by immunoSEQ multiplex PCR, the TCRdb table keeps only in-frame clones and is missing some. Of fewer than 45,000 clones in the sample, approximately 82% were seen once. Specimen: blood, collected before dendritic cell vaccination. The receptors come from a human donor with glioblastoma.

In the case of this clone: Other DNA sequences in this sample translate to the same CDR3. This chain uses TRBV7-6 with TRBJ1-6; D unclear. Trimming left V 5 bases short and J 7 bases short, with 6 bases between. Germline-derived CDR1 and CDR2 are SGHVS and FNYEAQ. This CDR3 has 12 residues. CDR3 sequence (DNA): TGTGCCAGCAGCACTCGAAATTCACCCCTCCACTTT. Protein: CASSTRNSPLHF.

In nucleotides, the CDR3 is TGCGCCAGCAGCTTGTTCTGGAGCGGGGGGTACAATGAGCAGTTCTTC. Residues: CASSLFWSGGYNEQFF. The chain employs TRBV5-1 and TRBJ2-1; 9 positions agree with TRBD2. The CDR3 covers 16 residues. Per germline, CDR1 SGHRS and CDR2 YFSETQ. V lost 1 base, J lost 4 bases, and 6 bases stayed unmatched.

The CDR3 reads CASSRVLGDRYYEQYF. The DNA for the CDR3 is TGTGCCAGCAGCCGAGTCTTGGGGGACAGGTACTACGAGCAGTACTTC. The rearrangement uses TRBV11-2 and TRBJ2-7, with 8 positions matching TRBD1. The CDR3 sequence is 16 residues long. J was trimmed by 3 bases and V by 5 bases; bases with no gene match: 12. Germline V gene data show CDR1 as SGHAT and CDR2 as FQNNGV.

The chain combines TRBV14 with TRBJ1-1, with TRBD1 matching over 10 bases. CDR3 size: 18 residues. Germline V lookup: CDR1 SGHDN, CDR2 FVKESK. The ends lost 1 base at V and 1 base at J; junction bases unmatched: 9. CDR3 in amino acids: CASSQASRDRGRNTEAFF. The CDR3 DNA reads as TGTGCCAGCAGCCAAGCGTCCCGGGACAGGGGCCGGAACACTGAAGCTTTCTTT.

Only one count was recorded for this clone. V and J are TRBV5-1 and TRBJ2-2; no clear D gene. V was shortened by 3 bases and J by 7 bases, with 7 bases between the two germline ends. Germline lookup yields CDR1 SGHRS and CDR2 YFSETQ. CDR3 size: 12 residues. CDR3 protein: CASSSDNGELFF. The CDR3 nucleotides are TGCGCCAGCAGCTCCGACAACGGGGAGCTGTTTTTT.

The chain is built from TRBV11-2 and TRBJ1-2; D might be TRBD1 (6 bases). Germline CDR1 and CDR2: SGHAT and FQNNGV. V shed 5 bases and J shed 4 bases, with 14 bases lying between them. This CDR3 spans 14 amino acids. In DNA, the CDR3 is TGTGCCAGCAGCATCTACAGGGCTCCCTATGGCTACACCTTC. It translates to CASSIYRAPYGYTF.

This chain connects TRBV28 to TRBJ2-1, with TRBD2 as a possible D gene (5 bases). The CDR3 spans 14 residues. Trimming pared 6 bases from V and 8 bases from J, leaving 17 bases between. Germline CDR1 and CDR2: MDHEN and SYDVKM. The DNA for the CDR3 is TGTGCCAGCAGGCCGTCCAACAGCGGCGATGAGCAGTTCTTC. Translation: CASRPSNSGDEQFF.

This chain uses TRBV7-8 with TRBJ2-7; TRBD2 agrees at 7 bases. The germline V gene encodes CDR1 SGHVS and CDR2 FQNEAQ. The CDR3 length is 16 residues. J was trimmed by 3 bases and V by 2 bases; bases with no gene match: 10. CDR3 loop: CASSLRSGTGIYEQYF. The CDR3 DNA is TGTGCCAGCAGCTTAAGAAGCGGGACGGGAATCTACGAGCAGTACTTC.

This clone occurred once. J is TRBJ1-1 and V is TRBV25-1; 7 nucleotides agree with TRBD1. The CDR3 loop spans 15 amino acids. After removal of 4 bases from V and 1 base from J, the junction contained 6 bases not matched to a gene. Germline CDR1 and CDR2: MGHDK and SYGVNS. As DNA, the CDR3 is TGTGCCAGCAGTGTGGAGGGGGCCCAGAACACTGAAGCTTTCTTT. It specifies CASSVEGAQNTEAFF.

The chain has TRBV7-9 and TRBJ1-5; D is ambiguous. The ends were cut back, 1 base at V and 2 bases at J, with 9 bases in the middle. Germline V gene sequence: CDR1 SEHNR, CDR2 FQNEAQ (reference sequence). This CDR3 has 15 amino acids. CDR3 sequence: CASSLGTNRNQPQHF. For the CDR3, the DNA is TGTGCCAGCAGCTTAGGAACAAATCGCAATCAGCCCCAGCATTTT. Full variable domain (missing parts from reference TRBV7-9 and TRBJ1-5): DTGVSQNPRHKITKRGQNVTFRCDPISEHNRLYWYRQTLGQGPEFLTYFQNEAQLEKSRLLSDRFSAERPKGSFSTLEIQRTEQGDSAMYLCASSLGTNRNQPQHFGDGTRLSIL.

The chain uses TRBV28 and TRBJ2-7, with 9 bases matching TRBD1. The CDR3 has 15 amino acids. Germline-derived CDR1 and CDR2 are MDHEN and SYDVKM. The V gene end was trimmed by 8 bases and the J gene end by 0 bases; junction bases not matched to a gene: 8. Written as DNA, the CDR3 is TGTGCCAGCCCCCCCGGGACAGGGAGCTCCTACGAGCAGTACTTC. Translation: CASPPGTGSSYEQYF.

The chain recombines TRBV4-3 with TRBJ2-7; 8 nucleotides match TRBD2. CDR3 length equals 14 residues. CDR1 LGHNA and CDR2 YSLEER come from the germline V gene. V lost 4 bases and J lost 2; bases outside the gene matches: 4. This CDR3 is CASSPRGGAYEQYF. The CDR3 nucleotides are TGCGCCAGCAGCCCCCGGGGGGGCGCCTACGAGCAGTACTTC.

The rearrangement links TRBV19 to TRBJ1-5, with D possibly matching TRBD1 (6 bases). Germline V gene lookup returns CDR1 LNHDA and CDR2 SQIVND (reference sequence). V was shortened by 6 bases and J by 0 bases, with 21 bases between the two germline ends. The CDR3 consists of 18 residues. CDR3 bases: TGTGCCAGTAGCTCCGGGACATCCGGAACGCCTAGCAATCAGCCCCAGCATTTT. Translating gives CASSSGTSGTPSNQPQHF.

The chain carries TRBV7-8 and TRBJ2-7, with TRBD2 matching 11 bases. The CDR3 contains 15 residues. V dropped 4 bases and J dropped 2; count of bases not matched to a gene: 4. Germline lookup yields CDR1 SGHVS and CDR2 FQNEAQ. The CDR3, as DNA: TGTGCCAGCAGCTCTACTAGCGGGGGCCCCTACGAGCAGTACTTC. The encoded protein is CASSSTSGGPYEQYF. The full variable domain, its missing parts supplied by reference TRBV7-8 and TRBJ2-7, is GAGVSQSPRYKVAKRGQDVALRCDPISGHVSLFWYQQALGQGPEFLTYFQNEAQLDKSGLPSDRFFAERPEGSVSTLKIQRTQQEDSAVYLCASSSTSGGPYEQYFGPGTRLTVT.

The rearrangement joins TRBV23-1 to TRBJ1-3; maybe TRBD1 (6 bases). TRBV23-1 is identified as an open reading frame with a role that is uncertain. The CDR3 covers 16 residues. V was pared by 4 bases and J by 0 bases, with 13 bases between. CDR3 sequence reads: CASSRDRSYSGNTIYF. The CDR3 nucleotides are TGCGCCAGCAGTCGCGACAGGTCCTACTCTGGAAACACCATATATTTT.

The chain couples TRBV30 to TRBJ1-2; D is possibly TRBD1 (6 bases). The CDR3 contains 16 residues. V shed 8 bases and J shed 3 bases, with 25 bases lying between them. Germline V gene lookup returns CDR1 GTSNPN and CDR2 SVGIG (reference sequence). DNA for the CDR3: TGTGCCCGGGGTTCAAACGTACAGGGAGCTTACTATGGCTACACCTTC. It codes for CARGSNVQGAYYGYTF. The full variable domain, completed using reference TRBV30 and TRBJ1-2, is SQTIHQWPATLVQPVGSPLSLECTVEGTSNPNLYWYRQAAGRGLQLLFYSVGIGQISSEVPQNLSASRPQDRQFILSSKKLLLSDSGFYLCARGSNVQGAYYGYTFGSGTRLTVV.

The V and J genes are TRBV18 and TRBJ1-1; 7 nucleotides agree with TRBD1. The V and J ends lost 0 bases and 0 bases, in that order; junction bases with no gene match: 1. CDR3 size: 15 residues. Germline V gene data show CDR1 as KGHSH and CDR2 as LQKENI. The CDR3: CASSPPGQLNTEAFF. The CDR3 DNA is TGTGCCAGCTCACCACCGGGACAGTTGAACACTGAAGCTTTCTTT.

CDR3 loop: CASSLYGGTGGRETQYF. The CDR3 DNA follows: TGTGCCAGCAGCCTCTATGGAGGGACAGGGGGTCGAGAGACCCAGTACTTC. The chain combines TRBV7-3 with TRBJ2-5; 11 bases match TRBD1. Germline trimming cut 5 bases from V and 4 bases from J; bases unmatched to any gene: 12. The CDR3 is 17 amino acids. Germline V gene lookup returns CDR1 SGHTA and CDR2 FQGTGA.

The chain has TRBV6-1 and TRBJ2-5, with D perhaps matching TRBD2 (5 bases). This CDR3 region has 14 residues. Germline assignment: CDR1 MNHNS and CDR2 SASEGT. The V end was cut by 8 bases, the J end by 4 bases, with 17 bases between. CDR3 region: CASQGRTRGETQYF. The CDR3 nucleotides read TGTGCCAGCCAAGGGCGGACCCGGGGAGAGACCCAGTACTTC.

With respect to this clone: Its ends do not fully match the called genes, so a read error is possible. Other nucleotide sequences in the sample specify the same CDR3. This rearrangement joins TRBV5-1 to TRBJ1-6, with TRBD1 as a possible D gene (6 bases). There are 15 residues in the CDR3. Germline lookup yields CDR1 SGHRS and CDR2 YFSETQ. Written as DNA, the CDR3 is TGCGCCAGCAGCAGCCGGGACAACTATAATTCCCCCCTCCACTTT. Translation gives CASSSRDNYNSPLHF.

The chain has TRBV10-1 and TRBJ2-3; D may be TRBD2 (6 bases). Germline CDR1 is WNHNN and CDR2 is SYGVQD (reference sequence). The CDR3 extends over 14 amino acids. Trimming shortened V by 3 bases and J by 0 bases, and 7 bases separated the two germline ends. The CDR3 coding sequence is TGCGCCAGCAGTGAACGGGGGAGCACAGATACGCAGTATTTT. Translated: CASSERGSTDTQYF.

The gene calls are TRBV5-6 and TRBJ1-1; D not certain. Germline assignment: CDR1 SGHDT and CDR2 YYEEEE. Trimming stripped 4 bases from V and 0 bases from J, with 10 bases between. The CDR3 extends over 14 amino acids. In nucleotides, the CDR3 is TGTGCCAGCAGCCCCCGGCTAGTGAACACTGAAGCTTTCTTT. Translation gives CASSPRLVNTEAFF.

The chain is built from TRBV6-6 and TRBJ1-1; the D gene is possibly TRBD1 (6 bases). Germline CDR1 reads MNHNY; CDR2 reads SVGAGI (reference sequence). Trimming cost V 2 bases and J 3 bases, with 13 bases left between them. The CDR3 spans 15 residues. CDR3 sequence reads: CASSYAGVGDTEAFF. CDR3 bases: TGTGCCAGCAGTTACGCAGGGGTGGGGGACACTGAAGCTTTCTTT.

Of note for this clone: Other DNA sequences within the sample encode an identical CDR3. CDR3 region: CASSTDRKLFF. The CDR3 nucleotides read TGTGCCAGCAGTACGGACAGAAAGCTGTTTTTT. V is TRBV6-6 and J is TRBJ1-4; a weak D match, TRBD1 (6 bases). This CDR3 has 11 residues. CDR1 is MNHNY and CDR2 is SVGAGI in the germline V gene (reference sequence). Trimming shortened V by 5 bases and J by 14 bases, and 12 bases separated the two germline ends.